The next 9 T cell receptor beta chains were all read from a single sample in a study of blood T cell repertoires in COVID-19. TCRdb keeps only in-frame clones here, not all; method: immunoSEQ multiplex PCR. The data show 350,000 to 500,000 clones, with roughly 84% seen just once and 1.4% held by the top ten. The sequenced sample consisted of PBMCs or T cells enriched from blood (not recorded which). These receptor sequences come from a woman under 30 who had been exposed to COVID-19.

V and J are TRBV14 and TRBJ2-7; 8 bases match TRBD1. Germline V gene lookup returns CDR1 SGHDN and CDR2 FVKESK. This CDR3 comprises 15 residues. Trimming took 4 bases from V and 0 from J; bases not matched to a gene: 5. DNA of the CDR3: TGTGCCAGCAGCCCGGGACAGGAAGCCTCCTACGAGCAGTACTTC. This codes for CASSPGQEASYEQYF.

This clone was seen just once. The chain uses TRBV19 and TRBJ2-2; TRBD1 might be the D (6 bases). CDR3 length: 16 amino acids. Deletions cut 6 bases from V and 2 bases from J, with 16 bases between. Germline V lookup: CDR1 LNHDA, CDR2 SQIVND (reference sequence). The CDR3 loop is CASRHEWGLNTGELFF. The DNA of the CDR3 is TGTGCCAGTAGGCATGAATGGGGGCTAAACACCGGGGAGCTGTTTTTT.

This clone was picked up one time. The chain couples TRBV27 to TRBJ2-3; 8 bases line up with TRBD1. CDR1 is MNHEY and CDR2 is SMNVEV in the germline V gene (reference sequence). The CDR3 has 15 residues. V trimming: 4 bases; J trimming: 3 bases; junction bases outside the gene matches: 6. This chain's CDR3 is CASSSTGGWTDTQYF. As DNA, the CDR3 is TGTGCCAGCAGTTCCACAGGGGGATGGACAGATACGCAGTATTTT.

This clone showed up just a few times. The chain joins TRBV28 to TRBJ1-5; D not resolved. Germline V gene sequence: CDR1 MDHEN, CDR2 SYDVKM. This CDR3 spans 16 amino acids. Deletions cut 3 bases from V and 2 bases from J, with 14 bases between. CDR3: CASSLDYRGGNQPQHF. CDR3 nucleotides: TGTGCCAGCAGTTTGGACTACCGAGGTGGCAATCAGCCCCAGCATTTT. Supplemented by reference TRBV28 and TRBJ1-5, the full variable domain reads DVKVTQSSRYLVKRTGEKVFLECVQDMDHENMFWYRQDPGLGLRLIYFSYDVKMKEKGDIPEGYSVSREKKERFSLILESASTNQTSMYLCASSLDYRGGNQPQHFGDGTRLSIL.

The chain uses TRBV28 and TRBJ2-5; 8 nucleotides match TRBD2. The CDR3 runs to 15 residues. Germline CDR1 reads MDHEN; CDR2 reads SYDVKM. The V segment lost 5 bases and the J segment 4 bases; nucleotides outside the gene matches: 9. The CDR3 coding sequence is TGTGCCAGCAGTCCGTTTGCGGGGGGTAGAGAGACCCAGTACTTC. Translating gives CASSPFAGGRETQYF.

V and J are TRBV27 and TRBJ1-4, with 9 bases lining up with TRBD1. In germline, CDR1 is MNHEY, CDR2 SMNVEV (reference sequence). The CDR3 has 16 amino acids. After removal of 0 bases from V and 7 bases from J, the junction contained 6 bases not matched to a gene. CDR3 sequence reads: CASSLSLGGQGEKLFF. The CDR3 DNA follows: TGTGCCAGCAGTTTATCCTTAGGGGGACAGGGTGAAAAACTGTTTTTT.

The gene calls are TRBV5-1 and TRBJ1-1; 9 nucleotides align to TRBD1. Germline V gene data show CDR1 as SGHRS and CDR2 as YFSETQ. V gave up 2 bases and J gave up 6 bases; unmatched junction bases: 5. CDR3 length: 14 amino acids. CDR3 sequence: CASSFTGGNAEAFF. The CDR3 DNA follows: TGCGCCAGCAGCTTTACAGGGGGCAATGCTGAAGCTTTCTTT.

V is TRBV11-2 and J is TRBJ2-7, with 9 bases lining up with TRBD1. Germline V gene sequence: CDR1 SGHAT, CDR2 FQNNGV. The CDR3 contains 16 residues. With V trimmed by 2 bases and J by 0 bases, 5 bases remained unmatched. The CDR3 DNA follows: TGTGCCAGCAGCTTAACAGGGGGCCCCAGCTCCTACGAGCAGTACTTC. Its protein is CASSLTGGPSSYEQYF.

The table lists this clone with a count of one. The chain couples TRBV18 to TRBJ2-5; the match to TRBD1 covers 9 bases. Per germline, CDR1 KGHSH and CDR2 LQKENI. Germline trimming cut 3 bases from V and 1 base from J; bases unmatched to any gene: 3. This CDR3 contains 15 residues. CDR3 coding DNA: TGTGCCAGCTCACCGCAGACAGGGGGCCAAGAGACCCAGTACTTC. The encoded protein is CASSPQTGGQETQYF.